This record looks at one T cell receptor (beta chain) sequence and its context. This sample stems from a study of blood T cell dynamics during melanoma immunotherapy. Study summary: First-line therapy was either pembrolizumab or nivolumab with ipilimumab for metastatic melanoma.

The time point was: pre-treatment baseline. Blood was drawn before treatment and at week 3 after checkpoint blockade. Generated by immunoSEQ multiplex PCR, the TCRdb table keeps only in-frame clones and is missing some. The sample lists over 15,000 clones, roughly 83% seen once, with roughly 7.5% in the top ten. The germline gives CDR1 SGDLS, CDR2 YYNGEE. The CDR3 has 15 amino acids. Trimming shortened V by 0 bases and J by 6 bases, and 13 bases separated the two germline ends. The material sequenced was blood, taken from a patient treated with checkpoint blockade. The source of this sequence is a human donor with melanoma. The rearrangement links TRBV9 to TRBJ2-1; TRBD2 might be the D (5 bases). The CDR3 region has the DNA TGTGCCAGCAGCGTAGATGGGAGAGCGACCAATGAGCAGTTCTTC. As protein: CASSVDGRATNEQFF. Filled out from reference TRBV9 and TRBJ2-1, the complete variable domain reads DSGVTQTPKHLITATGQRVTLRCSPRSGDLSVYWYQQSLDQGLQFLIQYYNGEERAKGNILERFSAQQFPDLHSELNLSSLELGDSALYFCASSVDGRATNEQFFGPGTRLTVL.